A single sample gave rise to the 14 T cell receptor beta chains below, sequenced in a study of T cell clonotyping in hematopoietic cell transplantation. TCRdb keeps only in-frame clones here, not all; method: immunoSEQ multiplex PCR. Of 8,000 to 10,000 clones in the sample, under 95% were seen once. Specimen: PBMCs, collected 100 days after allogeneic stem cell transplant. The source is a male patient in his fifties who had an allogeneic stem cell transplant from a related donor, so T cells may come from the graft donor. Some clones in this sample may be carry-over from other donors' samples.

The chain links TRBV7-3 to TRBJ2-3; D unclear. Trimming shortened V by 6 bases and J by 2 bases, and 9 bases separated the two germline ends. This CDR3 has 13 amino acids. The V gene's germline CDR1 is SGHTA and CDR2 FQGTGA. CDR3: CASRYSNTDTQYF. Written as DNA, the CDR3 is TGTGCCAGCAGATATAGTAACACAGATACGCAGTATTTT.

The V and J genes are TRBV7-9 and TRBJ1-1; D unclear. The ends were cut back, 5 bases at V and 1 base at J, with 11 bases in the middle. CDR1 and CDR2 from the germline V gene are SEHNR and FQNEAQ (reference sequence). This CDR3 has 14 amino acids. In nucleotides, the CDR3 is TGTGCCAGCAGCAGGTGGGAGGGGAACACTGAAGCTTTCTTT. It specifies CASSRWEGNTEAFF.

This chain connects TRBV4-3 to TRBJ2-5, with 7 bases that match TRBD2. Trimming at V came to 2 bases and at J to 2 bases, leaving 5 bases not matched to a gene. Germline V CDR1 and CDR2: LGHNA, YSLEER. The CDR3 extends over 15 amino acids. CDR3 nucleotide sequence: TGCGCCAGCAGCCAATCGCGGACTAGGCAAGAGACCCAGTACTTC. Its protein product is CASSQSRTRQETQYF.

The chain joins TRBV6-1 to TRBJ2-7; weak D call: TRBD1 (7 bases). The CDR3 covers 15 residues. Trimming pared 3 bases from V and 0 bases from J, leaving 12 bases between. CDR1 MNHNS and CDR2 SASEGT come from the germline V gene. CDR3 nucleotides: TGTGCCAGCAGTGAGGAGGGGGCCAACTCCTACGAGCAGTACTTC. Its translation is CASSEEGANSYEQYF.

This chain uses TRBV6-5 with TRBJ2-1; D gene unclear. The CDR3 loop spans 13 amino acids. Germline V gene sequence: CDR1 MNHEY, CDR2 SVGAGI. With 2 bases removed from V and 5 bases from J, the gap between germline ends came to 7 bases. For the CDR3, the DNA is TGTGCCAGCAGTTACGCTGCCGACAATGAGCAGTTCTTC. As protein: CASSYAADNEQFF.

The chain employs TRBV19 and TRBJ2-1, with 7 bases fitting TRBD2. The germline V gene encodes CDR1 LNHDA and CDR2 SQIVND (reference sequence). J was trimmed by 11 bases and V by 6 bases; bases with no gene match: 7. CDR3 length: 12 residues. CDR3 coding DNA: TGTGCCAGTAGGGAGACTAGCACACAGCAGTTCTTC. This codes for CASRETSTQQFF.

This chain uses TRBV30 with TRBJ1-4; tentative D call: TRBD1 (5 bases). The germline V gene encodes CDR1 GTSNPN and CDR2 SVGIG (reference sequence). The CDR3 consists of 15 residues. V was shortened by 4 bases and J by 0 bases, with 12 bases between the two germline ends. The DNA for the CDR3 is TGTGCCTGGAACCCAGGGTTCGCAACTAATGAAAAACTGTTTTTT. Translated: CAWNPGFATNEKLFF.

This chain uses TRBV25-1 with TRBJ1-5; weak D call: TRBD1 (6 bases). V lost 2 bases and J 7 bases, leaving 15 bases between the germline ends. Germline values: CDR1 MGHDK, CDR2 SYGVNS. The CDR3 loop spans 15 amino acids. CDR3 nucleotides: TGTGCCAGCAGTGAAAATGGGGGGGCAGGGCAGCCCCAGCATTTT. Encoded protein: CASSENGGAGQPQHF.

The chain uses TRBV28 and TRBJ1-3; D may be TRBD1 (5 bases). Germline V gene sequence: CDR1 MDHEN, CDR2 SYDVKM. This CDR3 spans 14 amino acids. V gave up 6 bases and J gave up 2 bases, with 11 bases separating them. Written as DNA, the CDR3 is TGTGCCAGCAGCCCCCAGGGTACTGGAAACACCATATATTTT. The encoded protein is CASSPQGTGNTIYF.

The V call is TRBV14, the J call TRBJ1-2, with D tentatively TRBD1 (6 bases). Germline V gene lookup returns CDR1 SGHDN and CDR2 FVKESK. Trimming cost V 2 bases and J 6 bases, with 10 bases left between them. The CDR3 contains 13 residues. CDR3 residues: CASSQRDINGYTF. The DNA for the CDR3 is TGTGCCAGCAGCCAAAGGGACATAAATGGCTACACCTTC.

The rearrangement uses TRBV5-6 and TRBJ2-1, with 7 positions matching TRBD1. The ends lost 1 base at V and 5 bases at J; junction bases unmatched: 6. Germline V gene data show CDR1 as SGHDT and CDR2 as YYEEEE. The CDR3 is made up of 15 amino acids. The CDR3 reads CASSLRAGGHNEQFF. DNA for the CDR3: TGTGCCAGCAGCTTGAGGGCAGGGGGACACAATGAGCAGTTCTTC.

The J gene is TRBJ1-1, the V gene TRBV14; possible D gene TRBD1, 5 bases. Germline CDR1 and CDR2: SGHDN and FVKESK. The CDR3 runs 14 residues. With 3 bases removed from V and 1 base from J, the gap between germline ends came to 9 bases. DNA for the CDR3: TGTGCCAGCAGCCAGCAAGGGGCGAACACTGAAGCTTTCTTT. Translating it yields CASSQQGANTEAFF. The whole variable domain, remainder taken from reference TRBV14 and TRBJ1-1, is EAGVTQFPSHSVIEKGQTVTLRCDPISGHDNLYWYRRVMGKEIKFLLHFVKESKQDESGMPNNRFLAERTGGTYSTLKVQPAELEDSGVYFCASSQQGANTEAFFGQGTRLTVV.

The chain joins TRBV9 to TRBJ1-1; D not certain. CDR1 and CDR2 from the germline V gene are SGDLS and YYNGEE. The length of the CDR3 is 13 residues. Trimming left V 7 bases short and J 1 base short, with 11 bases between. CDR3 residues: CASSILANTEAFF. The CDR3 coding sequence is TGTGCCAGCTCTATACTAGCGAACACTGAAGCTTTCTTT.

The rearrangement uses TRBV7-8 and TRBJ1-2; D may be TRBD1 (5 bases). CDR1 SGHVS and CDR2 FQNEAQ come from the germline V gene. This CDR3 is 16 amino acids long. Trimming cost V 5 bases and J 2 bases, with 18 bases left between them. The CDR3 loop is CASSPKGPGGNYGYTF. In DNA, the CDR3 is TGTGCCAGCAGCCCGAAGGGGCCGGGAGGGAACTATGGCTACACCTTC. The full variable domain, in which reference TRBV7-8 and TRBJ1-2 provide the parts outside the CDR3, is GAGVSQSPRYKVAKRGQDVALRCDPISGHVSLFWYQQALGQGPEFLTYFQNEAQLDKSGLPSDRFFAERPEGSVSTLKIQRTQQEDSAVYLCASSPKGPGGNYGYTFGSGTRLTVV.